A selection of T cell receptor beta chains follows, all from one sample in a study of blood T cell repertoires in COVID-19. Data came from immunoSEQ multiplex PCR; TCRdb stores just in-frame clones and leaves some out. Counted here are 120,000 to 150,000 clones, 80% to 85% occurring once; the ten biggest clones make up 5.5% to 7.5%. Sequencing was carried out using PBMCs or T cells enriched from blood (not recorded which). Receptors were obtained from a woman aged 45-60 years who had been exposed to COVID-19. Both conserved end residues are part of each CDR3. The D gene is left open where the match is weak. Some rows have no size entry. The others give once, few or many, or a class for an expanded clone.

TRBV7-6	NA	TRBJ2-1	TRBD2	TGTGCCAGCAGCTTAGGGTCTAGCGGGATCTACAATGAGCAGTTCTTC	CASSLGSSGIYNEQFF
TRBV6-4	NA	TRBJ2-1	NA	TGTGCCAGCAGTCGGGACTCCGGTGAGCAGTTCTTC	CASSRDSGEQFF
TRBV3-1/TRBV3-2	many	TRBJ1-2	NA	TGTGCCAGCAGCCAAGTGCGGGGCTTGACGATCTATGGCTACACCTTC	CASSQVRGLTIYGYTF
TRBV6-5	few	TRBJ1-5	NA	TGTGCCAGCAGGCGGACAGTTAGCAATCAGCCCCAGCATTTT	CASRRTVSNQPQHF
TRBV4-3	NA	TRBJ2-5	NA	TGCGCCAGCAGCCTGGGCCGCGACGGAGAGACCCAGTACTTC	CASSLGRDGETQYF
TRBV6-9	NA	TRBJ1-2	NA	TGTGCCAGCAGTTCAGGTTTCTATGGCTACACCTTC	CASSSGFYGYTF
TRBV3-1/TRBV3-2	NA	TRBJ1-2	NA	TGTGCCAGCAGCCAAGAACACAGGGATGGTTATGGCTACACCTTC	CASSQEHRDGYGYTF
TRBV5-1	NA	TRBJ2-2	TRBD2	TGCGCCAGCAGCCCCCTAGGGGGACTAGCGGGAGGAGCGAACACCGGGGAGCTGTTTTTT	CASSPLGGLAGGANTGELFF
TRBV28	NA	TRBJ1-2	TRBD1	TGTGCCAGCAGCCTGACAGGGTCCTCCGGCTACACCTTC	CASSLTGSSGYTF
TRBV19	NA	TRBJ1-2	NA	TGTGCCAGTAGTCTGGCCCTCTTTGACTATGGCTACACCTTC	CASSLALFDYGYTF
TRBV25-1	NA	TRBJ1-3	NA	TGTGCCAGCAGTGAAACGCCAGGCTCTGGAAACACCATATATTTT	CASSETPGSGNTIYF
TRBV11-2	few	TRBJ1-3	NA	TGTGCCAGCAGCTTAGGCTGGCAGGCAAACACCATATATTTT	CASSLGWQANTIYF
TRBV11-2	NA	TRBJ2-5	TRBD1	TGTGCCAGCAGCTCACAGGGGGCGCCCCGAGAGACCCAGTACTTC	CASSSQGAPRETQYF
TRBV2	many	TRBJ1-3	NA	TGTGCCAGCCCTGATCAGGGATCTGGAAACACCATATATTTT	CASPDQGSGNTIYF
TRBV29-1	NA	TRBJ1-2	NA	TGCAGCACGATGGGAGCTAACTATGGCTACACCTTC	CSTMGANYGYTF
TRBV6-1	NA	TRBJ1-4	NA	TGTGCCAGCAGTGAATCGGCTGGCAGGGGTAGGGAAAAACTGTTTTTT	CASSESAGRGREKLFF
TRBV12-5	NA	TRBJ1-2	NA	TGTGCTAGTGGTTTGGTACATGATATCTCCGCTTGGTATGGCTACACCTTC	CASGLVHDISAWYGYTF
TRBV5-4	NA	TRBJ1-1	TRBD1	TGTGCCAGCAGCTTAATTCGGACAGGGAATGAGGAAGCTTTCTTT	CASSLIRTGNEEAFF
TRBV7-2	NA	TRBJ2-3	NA	TGTGCCAGCAGCTCAGGGACAGATACGCAGTATTTT	CASSSGTDTQYF
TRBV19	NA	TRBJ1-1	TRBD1	TGTGCCAGTAGGATTGACAGGGGGCTAACTGAAGCTTTCTTT	CASRIDRGLTEAFF
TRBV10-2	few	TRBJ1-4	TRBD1	TGCGCCAGCAGGGGGCCGGACAGGGGTATTCATGAAAAACTGTTTTTT	CASRGPDRGIHEKLFF
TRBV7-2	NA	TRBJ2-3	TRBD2	TGTGCCAGCGGACCATGGACTAGCGGGACTAGTACAGATACGCAGTATTTT	CASGPWTSGTSTDTQYF
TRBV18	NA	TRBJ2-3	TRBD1	TGTGCCAGCTCACCACGGCCAGGGGGCGCAGGCACAGATACGCAGTATTTT	CASSPRPGGAGTDTQYF
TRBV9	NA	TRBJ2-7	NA	TGTGCCAGCAGCGTAGGACAAGGGAGTAGCTCCTACGAGCAGTACTTC	CASSVGQGSSSYEQYF
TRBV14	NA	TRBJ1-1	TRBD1	TGTGCCAGCAGCCTCCGGACAGGGGGTGTGTACACTGAAGCTTTCTTT	CASSLRTGGVYTEAFF
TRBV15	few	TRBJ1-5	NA	TGTGCCACCAATAGGGGAAGCGATCAGCCCCAGCATTTT	CATNRGSDQPQHF
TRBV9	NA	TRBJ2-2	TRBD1	TGTGCCAGCAGCTTCGCCGGGACAGGACCCACCGGGGAGCTGTTTTTT	CASSFAGTGPTGELFF
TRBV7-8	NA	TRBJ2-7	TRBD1	TGTGCCAGCAGCTCCGTCGGGACAGGCTACGAGCAGTACTTC	CASSSVGTGYEQYF
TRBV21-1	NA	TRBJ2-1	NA	TGTGCCAGCAGCAAAGTGGGGACTGGAAGGGCCCTAGACAATGAGCAGTTCTTC	CASSKVGTGRALDNEQFF
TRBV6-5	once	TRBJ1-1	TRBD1	TGTGCCAGCACGAGACAGGGGATGAACACTGAAGCTTTCTTT	CASTRQGMNTEAFF
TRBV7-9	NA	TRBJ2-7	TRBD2	TGTGCCAGCAGCCATCCCGGGACTAGCGATTACGAGCAGTACTTC	CASSHPGTSDYEQYF
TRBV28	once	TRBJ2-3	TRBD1	TGTGCCAGCAGTGACCCCGGGACAGCGAGCACAGATACGCAGTATTTT	CASSDPGTASTDTQYF
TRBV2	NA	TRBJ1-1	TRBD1	TGTGCCAGCAGGCCCCGATACAGGGGCCTTAACACTGAAGCTTTCTTT	CASRPRYRGLNTEAFF
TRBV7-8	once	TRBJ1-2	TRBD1	TGTGCCAGCAGCTTGGGACAGGGGATATATGGCTACACCTTC	CASSLGQGIYGYTF
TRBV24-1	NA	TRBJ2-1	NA	TGTGCCACCAGTGGTTCCAGAAACAATGAGCAGTTCTTC	CATSGSRNNEQFF
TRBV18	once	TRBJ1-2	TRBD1	TGTGCCAGCTCACCGATAGTCCCCCCACAGGGGGCGCCGCGTTCTGGCTACACCTTC	CASSPIVPPQGAPRSGYTF
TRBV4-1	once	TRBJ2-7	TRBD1	TGCGCCAGCAGCCTCGGACAGGCGGAACTCTACGAGCAGTACTTC	CASSLGQAELYEQYF
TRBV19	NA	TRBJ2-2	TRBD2	TGTGCCAGTAGTGAGGCTAGCGGGATGAACACCGGGGAGCTGTTTTTT	CASSEASGMNTGELFF
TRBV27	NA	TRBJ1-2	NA	TGTGCCAGCAGTCCCCGCCAGGGGAGATCATATGGCTACACCTTC	CASSPRQGRSYGYTF
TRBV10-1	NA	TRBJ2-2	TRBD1	TGCGCCAGCCGGGACAGTTTCAACACCGGGGAGCTGTTTTTT	CASRDSFNTGELFF
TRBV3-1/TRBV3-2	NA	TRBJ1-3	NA	TGTGCCAGCAGCCGTAATGTGGGGGGAGCTGGAAACACCATATATTTT	CASSRNVGGAGNTIYF